This record covers a single TCR beta chain. Its antigen is not identified. These data originate in a study of cytomegalovirus exposure and HLA in healthy donors. Study-wide points: In vitro checks showed that a few CMV-associated chains really do target CMV antigens.

Sequencing was performed with immunoSEQ multiplex PCR; in TCRdb, only in-frame clones are kept and a portion is missing. This table has 130,000 to 150,000 clones, approximately 87% appearing once. The CDR3 has 12 residues. V lost 9 bases and J lost 1, with 9 bases in between. Per the germline V gene, CDR1 is LNHDA and CDR2 is SQIVND (reference sequence). This TCR was recovered from a man between 18 and 35 years old in good health and CMV-seronegative. Sequencing was done on a sample of PBMCs. The chain is built from TRBV19 and TRBJ2-5, with D maybe TRBD1 (6 bases). The CDR3 nucleotides read TGTGCCAGCGGACAGATCCAAGAGACCCAGTACTTC. It codes for CASGQIQETQYF.